This record covers a single T cell receptor beta chain. Its antigen is not known. This sample is drawn from a study of type 1 and type 2 diabetes patients. Study in general: Samples came from type 1 diabetic, type 2 diabetic or nondiabetic people, recruited in China. Magnetic bead positive selection isolated CD4+ or CD8+ T cells from PBMCs.

Amplification started from genomic DNA. A primer set of 30 forward and 13 reverse primers amplified the CDR3. TCRdb re-derived calls from the multiplex PCR reads in MiXCR, one entry per CDR3 protein. The repertoire holds fewer than 350,000 distinct CDR3 sequences, with roughly 50% as singletons. Each participant gave 9.5 to 10 milliliters of peripheral blood. General observations from the study: In CD4+ and CD8+ T cells, type 2 diabetes diversity exceeded type 1.

The sequence derives from a young man with type 2 diabetes. Sequenced sample: peripheral blood mononuclear cells (PBMCs).

As DNA, the CDR3 is TGTGCCAGCCGTGACGGGGGACAGGGTGATTCACCCCTCCACTTT. As protein: CASRDGGQGDSPLHF. The chain joins TRBV6-5 to TRBJ1-6, with 9 bases that match TRBD1. The V and J ends lost 8 bases and 8 bases, in that order; junction bases with no gene match: 10. Germline V gives CDR1 MNHEY, CDR2 SVGAGI. The length of the CDR3 is 15 residues.